This T cell receptor (beta chain) was recorded in a study of blood T cell repertoires in COVID-19. Background on the study: PBMCs, B-cell-depleted T cells, or T cells were the source of the cDNA or gDNA that made up the material.

Germline lookup yields CDR1 LGHDT and CDR2 YNNKEL (reference sequence). Deletions cut 1 base from V and 7 bases from J, with 13 bases between. The CDR3 spans 14 residues. Produced via immunoSEQ multiplex PCR; TCRdb's table is partial and in-frame only. Of around 57,000 clones in the sample, around 88% were seen once. The V and J genes are TRBV3-1 (or the pseudogene TRBV3-2) and TRBJ1-1; D might be TRBD1 (5 bases). Sequencing was performed on peripheral blood. The receptor comes from a woman at least 80 years old with active COVID-19. CDR3 in DNA: TGTGCCAGCAGCCAAGGGGGGGGTACCTTTGAAGCTTTCTTT. As protein: CASSQGGGTFEAFF.